This entry lists 26 T cell receptor beta chains sequenced from one sample in a study of T cells after yellow fever vaccination. MiXCR, run by TCRdb on the 5' RACE reads, gives a single entry per CDR3 protein. This table holds about 300,000 distinct CDR3 sequences, around 8.6% found once. Here the sequenced sample was CD4+ T cells sorted from PBMCs, taken 5 days after the yellow fever booster vaccination. These receptors came from a man aged 18 to 30 who received the YFV17D yellow fever vaccine.

There are many counts of this clonotype. The rearrangement links TRBV7-9 to TRBJ1-2; unclear D gene. V was shortened by 2 bases and J by 4 bases, with 11 bases between the two germline ends. Germline loops: CDR1 SEHNR, CDR2 FQNEAQ (reference sequence). The CDR3 runs to 14 residues. The CDR3 DNA is TGTGCCAGCAGCTTATCGGAGTCGGGCTATGGCTACACCTTC. Encoded protein: CASSLSESGYGYTF.

The chain combines TRBV11-3 with TRBJ2-5; possibly TRBD2 for D (5 bases). V was cut by 5 bases and J by 6 bases, with 13 bases left in between. Germline assignment: CDR1 SGHNT and CDR2 YENEEA. The CDR3 consists of 13 residues. Written as DNA, the CDR3 is TGTGCCAGCAGCCAAATGGAGCGGCAGACCCAGTACTTC. Translation: CASSQMERQTQYF.

This clonotype occurred a few times. The rearrangement links TRBV7-9 to TRBJ2-3, with D possibly matching TRBD1 (5 bases). V shed 0 bases and J shed 6 bases, with 10 bases lying between them. CDR1 and CDR2 (germline): SEHNR, FQNEAQ (reference sequence). There are 14 residues in the CDR3. In nucleotides, the CDR3 is TGTGCCAGCAGCTTAGCGCAGGGTATGGATACGCAGTATTTT. It codes for CASSLAQGMDTQYF.

This clonotype was observed a few times. The chain joins TRBV24-1 to TRBJ2-2; the match to TRBD2 covers 7 bases. This CDR3 spans 15 amino acids. Germline CDR1 KGHDR, CDR2 SFDVKD. Trimming took 5 bases from V and 1 from J; bases not matched to a gene: 3. CDR3: CATSAQRGNTGELFF. The CDR3 nucleotides are TGTGCCACCAGTGCCCAGCGGGGGAACACCGGGGAGCTGTTTTTT.

The CDR3 DNA is TGTGCCAGCAATCGGTACACTGAAGCTTTCTTT. Protein sequence: CASNRYTEAFF. V usage is TRBV28 and J usage is TRBJ1-1, with unresolved D. Deletions cut 7 bases from V and 3 bases from J, with 6 bases between. Germline CDR1 is MDHEN and CDR2 is SYDVKM. There are 11 residues in the CDR3.

This clonotype was recorded only once. The chain employs TRBV6-2 or TRBV6-3 and TRBJ1-5; D gene ambiguous. Between the trimmed V and J ends, which lost 0 bases and 6 bases, there was a span of 6 bases. The CDR3 totals 13 residues. Germline CDR1 is MNHEY and CDR2 is SVGEGT. The CDR3 spells CASSYSGSQPQHF. The CDR3 DNA reads as TGTGCCAGCAGTTACTCGGGATCTCAGCCCCAGCATTTT.

The table lists this clonotype with a few counts. This rearrangement joins TRBV6-6 to TRBJ2-5; 13 bases align to TRBD2. The CDR3 spans 15 residues. Germline V gives CDR1 MNHNY, CDR2 SVGAGI (reference sequence). Losses at the gene ends were 6 bases for V and 9 bases for J; bases not matched to a gene: 10. The CDR3 is CASRTGTSGAGAQYF. The CDR3 bases are TGTGCCAGCAGAACCGGGACTAGCGGGGCCGGGGCCCAGTACTTC.

This clonotype was counted only a few times. V usage is TRBV6-5 and J usage is TRBJ2-5, with 11 bases lining up with TRBD2. Looked up from germline, CDR1 is MNHEY and CDR2 is SVGAGI. The CDR3 covers 15 residues. V lost 6 bases, J lost 5 bases, and 8 bases stayed unmatched. CDR3 nucleotide sequence: TGTGCCAGCAGATTTAGCGGGGGGGCCACGGAGACCCAGTACTTC. Translation gives CASRFSGGATETQYF.

This rearrangement joins TRBV3-1 to TRBJ2-1, with TRBD1 matching over 7 bases. V trimming: 1 base; J trimming: 3 bases; junction bases outside the gene matches: 6. The CDR3 runs 16 residues. In germline, CDR1 is LGHDT, CDR2 YNNKEL (reference sequence). For the CDR3, the DNA is TGTGCCAGCAGCCAAGCTTCCGGGACAGTCTACAATGAGCAGTTCTTC. It encodes CASSQASGTVYNEQFF.

The chain employs TRBV5-1 and TRBJ2-5; 8 bases are a match to TRBD2. Losses at the gene ends were 3 bases for V and 2 bases for J; bases not matched to a gene: 6. CDR1 SGHRS and CDR2 YFSETQ come from the germline V gene. The CDR3 runs 15 residues. CDR3 DNA sequence: TGCGCCAGCAGCTCGGACGGGGGGGTACAAGAGACCCAGTACTTC. Its protein product is CASSSDGGVQETQYF.

This clonotype was seen a handful of times. This chain connects TRBV7-2 to TRBJ2-5; the match to TRBD2 covers 9 bases. The CDR3 contains 14 residues. Germline CDR1 and CDR2: SGHTA and FQGNSA. Losses at the gene ends were 1 base for V and 7 bases for J; bases not matched to a gene: 4. CDR3 nucleotide sequence: TGTGCCAGCAGCTTAGGCGGGGGGGCCGGGACCCAGTACTTC. Protein: CASSLGGGAGTQYF.

The chain joins TRBV4-3 to TRBJ2-3; 8 bases are a match to TRBD2. Germline V gene data show CDR1 as LGHNA and CDR2 as YSLEER. The CDR3 has 14 amino acids. V shed 4 bases and J 6 bases; nucleotides not matched to a gene: 6. The CDR3 spells CASSPGGVRDTQYF. In DNA, the CDR3 is TGCGCCAGCAGCCCCGGGGGGGTGCGGGATACGCAGTATTTT.

This clonotype turned up a few times. The chain links TRBV7-2 to TRBJ1-1, with D possibly TRBD1 on 5 matching bases. The germline V gene has CDR1 SGHTA and CDR2 FQGNSA. The germline V and J ends were trimmed by 5 bases and 10 bases, with 17 bases remaining between them. The CDR3 is 13 residues long. The CDR3 region is CASSGRGGRAAFF. The DNA of the CDR3 is TGTGCCAGCAGCGGACGTGGGGGACGGGCAGCTTTCTTT. Filled out from reference TRBV7-2 and TRBJ1-1, the complete variable domain reads GAGVSQSPSNKVTEKGKDVELRCDPISGHTALYWYRQSLGQGLEFLIYFQGNSAPDKSGLPSDRFSAERTGGSVSTLTIQRTQQEDSAVYLCASSGRGGRAAFFGQGTRLTVV.

The chain uses TRBV29-1 and TRBJ1-1; D gene uncertain. This CDR3 region has 13 residues. Between the trimmed V and J ends, which lost 7 bases and 4 bases, there was a span of 16 bases. Germline CDR1 SQVTM, CDR2 ANQGSEA. CDR3: CSARYEYPTEAFF. DNA for the CDR3: TGCAGCGCCCGATACGAGTATCCCACTGAAGCTTTCTTT.

The genes are TRBV28 and TRBJ2-1; 7 bases are a match to TRBD2. Germline V gene lookup returns CDR1 MDHEN and CDR2 SYDVKM. The V gene end was trimmed by 8 bases and the J gene end by 0 bases; junction bases not matched to a gene: 13. The CDR3 consists of 17 residues. CDR3 nucleotide sequence: TGTGCCAGCGTAGGTTCTAGCGGTCAGAGCTCCTACAATGAGCAGTTCTTC. It is translated as CASVGSSGQSSYNEQFF.

There are many counts of this clonotype. The chain has TRBV7-2 and TRBJ1-1; D is undetermined. The length of the CDR3 is 14 residues. Germline V CDR1 and CDR2: SGHTA, FQGNSA. Trimming pared 2 bases from V and 3 bases from J, leaving 10 bases between. This chain's CDR3 is CASSLLGGDTEAFF. In nucleotides, the CDR3 is TGTGCCAGCAGCTTATTGGGTGGGGACACTGAAGCTTTCTTT.

V usage is TRBV5-1 and J usage is TRBJ1-3; TRBD1 matches at 7 bases. The CDR3 consists of 16 residues. Germline V gene lookup returns CDR1 SGHRS and CDR2 YFSETQ. Trimming at V came to 4 bases and at J to 1 base, leaving 8 bases not matched to a gene. The DNA of the CDR3 is TGCGCCAGCAGCGTCGGGACAGTCCAATCTGGAAACACCATATATTTT. Translated: CASSVGTVQSGNTIYF.

This clonotype was counted ten times or more. The genes are TRBV7-2 and TRBJ2-7, with D perhaps TRBD2 (6 bases). Looked up from germline, CDR1 is SGHTA and CDR2 is FQGNSA. Trimming left V 2 bases short and J 2 bases short, with 16 bases between. The CDR3 extends over 16 amino acids. The CDR3 spells CASSLTRRGLAYEQYV. The CDR3 bases are TGTGCCAGCAGCTTAACGAGAAGGGGACTCGCCTACGAGCAGTACGTC.

This sequence joins TRBV7-3 and TRBJ2-2; TRBD2 might be the D (5 bases). Germline assignment: CDR1 SGHTA and CDR2 FQGTGA. This CDR3 comprises 13 residues. The ends were cut back, 8 bases at V and 3 bases at J, with 10 bases in the middle. CDR3 sequence: CASGRGYTGELFF. The CDR3 nucleotides are TGTGCCAGCGGGAGAGGGTACACCGGGGAGCTGTTTTTT.

This clonotype was seen a few times. V usage is TRBV7-2 and J usage is TRBJ2-5; D assignment may be TRBD1 or TRBD2 (6 bases each). V lost 5 bases to trimming and J lost 7 bases, with 17 bases between them. The CDR3 is made up of 14 amino acids. Germline CDR1 SGHTA, CDR2 FQGNSA. Here the CDR3 DNA reads TGTGCCAGCAGCCCAGGGGTGGGACTTCCGACCCAGTACTTC. It specifies CASSPGVGLPTQYF.

The genes are TRBV7-2 and TRBJ2-4; D perhaps matches TRBD2 (5 bases). Germline V gives CDR1 SGHTA, CDR2 FQGNSA. V dropped 4 bases and J dropped 8 bases, with 12 bases sitting between them. This CDR3 comprises 13 residues. The CDR3 protein is CASSSQRLDIQYF. The CDR3 bases are TGTGCCAGCAGCTCCCAGCGGTTAGACATTCAGTACTTC.

Only a few counts were recorded for this clonotype. This chain links TRBV6-6 with TRBJ2-4; TRBD1 aligns across 9 bases. The CDR3 covers 14 residues. Germline CDR1 and CDR2: MNHNY and SVGAGI (reference sequence). J lost 9 bases, V lost 7 bases, and 10 bases had no gene match. The DNA for the CDR3 is TGTGCCAGCAACACGGGGACAGGGTCGAGCATTCAGTACTTC. It encodes CASNTGTGSSIQYF.

This clonotype turned up a few times. The chain carries TRBV21-1 and TRBJ1-6; the D call in the table, TRBD1, was not verified against the DNA. TRBV21-1 is labeled a pseudogene. The CDR3 length is 14 residues. CDR3 in amino acids: CASSKARVASPLHF. The CDR3 coding sequence is TGTGCCAGCAGCAAGGCCAGGGTTGCTTCACCCCTCCACTTT.

The rearrangement joins TRBV12-3 or TRBV12-4 to TRBJ1-1; D call uncertain. This CDR3 has 14 residues. V gave up 5 bases and J gave up 4 bases, with 14 bases separating them. CDR3 amino acids: CASSNGPRTTEAFF. Written as DNA, the CDR3 is TGTGCCAGCAGTAACGGGCCTAGGACCACTGAAGCTTTCTTT.

This clonotype showed up just a few times. In DNA form, the CDR3 reads TGTGCCAGCAGCCCTCGTGCAGGGCCAACAAATCAGCCCCAGCATTTT. This encodes CASSPRAGPTNQPQHF. This chain joins TRBV7-2 and TRBJ1-5; the D gene is possibly TRBD1 (5 bases). Trimming left V 5 bases short and J 4 bases short, with 18 bases between. The CDR3 runs to 16 residues. Germline V gene lookup returns CDR1 SGHTA and CDR2 FQGNSA.

This clonotype was observed a handful of times. The V and J genes are TRBV6-5 and TRBJ1-5; possibly TRBD1 for D (5 bases). Germline lookup yields CDR1 MNHEY and CDR2 SVGAGI. The CDR3 has 14 residues. V lost 2 bases to trimming and J lost 7 bases, with 12 bases between them. CDR3 bases: TGTGCCAGCAGTTACACGCAGGGTACGCAGCCCCAGCATTTT. Translation: CASSYTQGTQPQHF.